This T cell receptor beta chain was sequenced during a study of Graves' ophthalmopathy and Graves' hyperthyroidism. The TCR beta CDR3 regions underwent amplification from RNA transcripts. HTBI primers were employed in first-round RT-PCR, then a second-round multiplex PCR followed. TCRdb re-called the multiplex PCR reads with MiXCR, one entry per CDR3 protein. This sample yields 650,000 to 900,000 distinct CDR3 sequences, of which around 40% are seen a single time; 44% belongs to the top ten. Ophthalmopathy donors' eye disease showed moderate-to-severe activity, CAS of at least 3, NOSPECS of at least 4 and duration under 3 months. The authors isolated PBMCs from around 10 ml of fresh peripheral blood. This clonotype was observed many times. The antigen is undetermined. The study, taken as a whole, reports: In predicting ophthalmopathy progression, the model reached around 66% sensitivity and under 75% specificity.

This CDR3 has 11 amino acids. Trimming removed 6 bases at V and 11 bases at J, with 16 bases between. CDR1 is DFQATT, CDR2 SNEGSKA, per germline (reference sequence). The sequence was obtained from an adult man with Graves' ophthalmopathy. This chain links TRBV20-1 with TRBJ1-1; D ambiguous. Sequencing was done on a sample of peripheral blood. CDR3 bases: TGCAGTGCCCCCCAGCGGAGAGCTGCTTTCTTT. Translating gives CSAPQRRAAFF.